This TCR beta chain was captured by sequencing in a study of identical twins. The germline CDR1 and CDR2 sequences are SEHNR and FQNEAQ (reference sequence). V shed 1 base and J shed 11 bases, with 12 bases lying between them. CDR3 length: 13 residues. TCRdb independently ran MiXCR on the 5' RACE reads; one entry per CDR3 protein. This table holds 240,000 or so distinct CDR3 sequences, about 7% found once. This clonotype showed up many times. This sample was shared with a second study, whose subject was yellow fever vaccine responses in identical twins.

The clonotype originates from a woman between 18 and 30 years old in good health. What was sequenced was memory (CD45RO+) T cells sorted from blood. J is TRBJ2-1 and V is TRBV7-9; D tentatively fits TRBD1 or TRBD2 (5 bases each). The DNA of the CDR3 is TGTGCCAGCAGCTTAGGGACATGGGAGAAGCAGTTCTTC. Translation gives CASSLGTWEKQFF.